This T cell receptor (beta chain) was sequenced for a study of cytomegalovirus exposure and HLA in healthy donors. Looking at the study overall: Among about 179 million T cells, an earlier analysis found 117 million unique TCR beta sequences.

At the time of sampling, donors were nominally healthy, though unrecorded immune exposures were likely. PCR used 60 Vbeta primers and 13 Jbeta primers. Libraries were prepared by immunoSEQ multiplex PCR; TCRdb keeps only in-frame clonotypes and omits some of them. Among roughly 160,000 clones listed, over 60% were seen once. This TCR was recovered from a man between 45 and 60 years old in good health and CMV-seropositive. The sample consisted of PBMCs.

The CDR3 loop is CASSQQGTGGRQPQHF. CDR3 DNA: TGTGCCAGCAGCCAACAAGGGACAGGGGGACGTCAGCCCCAGCATTTT. This chain links TRBV4-2 with TRBJ1-5; 11 bases fit TRBD1. CDR1 LGHNA and CDR2 YNFKEQ come from the germline V gene. The CDR3 runs to 16 residues. J was trimmed by 6 bases and V by 2 bases; bases with no gene match: 6.